The next 20 T cell receptor beta chains were all read from a single sample in a study of blood T cell repertoires in COVID-19. Generated by immunoSEQ multiplex PCR, the TCRdb table keeps only in-frame clones and is missing some. There are a few hundred thousand clones in the sample; roughly 85% occur only once, and around 7.2% lies in the top ten. Sequenced: peripheral blood. The receptors stem from a human donor in a cohort sampled during active COVID-19.

The chain is built from TRBV4-1 and TRBJ2-1, with no clear D. The CDR3 consists of 11 residues. With 4 bases removed from V and 14 bases from J, the gap between germline ends came to 12 bases. CDR1 is MGHRA, CDR2 YSYEKL, per germline. CDR3 residues: CASSRELLKFF. Written as DNA, the CDR3 is TGCGCCAGCAGCCGAGAGCTATTAAAGTTCTTC.

The rearrangement uses TRBV7-2 and TRBJ1-4, with 7 nucleotides matching TRBD1. The CDR3 totals 15 residues. In germline, CDR1 is SGHTA, CDR2 FQGNSA. The V segment lost 1 base and the J segment 8 bases; nucleotides outside the gene matches: 7. CDR3 DNA sequence: TGTGCCAGCAGCTTAGAGAGGGGGCGAGAGGAAAAACTGTTTTTT. Amino acid sequence: CASSLERGREEKLFF.

This rearrangement joins TRBV14 to TRBJ1-5; D might be TRBD1 (5 bases). Germline CDR1 SGHDN, CDR2 FVKESK. This CDR3 has 15 amino acids. The ends were cut back, 3 bases at V and 4 bases at J, with 13 bases in the middle. The CDR3 DNA follows: TGTGCCAGCAGCCACGAAGGAGGGGTAAATCAGCCCCAGCATTTT. Amino acids: CASSHEGGVNQPQHF.

The chain is built from TRBV11-1 and TRBJ2-7, with 8 bases that match TRBD1. Germline V CDR1 and CDR2: SGHAT, FQDESV (reference sequence). The CDR3 is 14 residues long. The trim removed 2 bases at V and 7 bases at J, leaving 7 bases unmatched. CDR3 sequence (DNA): TGTGCCAGCAGCTTATCGGACAGGGATGGAGAGCAGTACTTC. It translates to CASSLSDRDGEQYF.

The rearrangement joins TRBV5-4 to TRBJ2-7; a possible D gene is TRBD1 (6 bases). V was shortened by 5 bases and J by 2 bases, with 14 bases between the two germline ends. The CDR3 length is 14 residues. Germline CDR1 is SGHNT and CDR2 is YYREEE (reference sequence). The CDR3: CASRKYRETYEQYF. The CDR3 region has the DNA TGTGCCAGCAGAAAGTACAGGGAAACCTACGAGCAGTACTTC.

The chain uses TRBV2 and TRBJ2-2; D perhaps matches TRBD1 (6 bases). Trimming stripped 6 bases from V and 5 bases from J, with 13 bases between. Germline V CDR1 and CDR2: SNHLY, FYNNEI. This CDR3 region has 14 residues. The CDR3 spells CASRRDTRTGELFF. DNA for the CDR3: TGTGCCAGCAGACGGGACACCAGGACCGGGGAGCTGTTTTTT.

This clone was recorded at least ten times. This rearrangement joins TRBV5-5 to TRBJ2-5; the match to TRBD1 covers 8 bases. Germline CDR1 and CDR2: SGHKS and YYEKEE (reference sequence). CDR3 size: 16 residues. Germline trimming cut 4 bases from V and 4 bases from J; bases unmatched to any gene: 12. CDR3 DNA: TGTGCCAGCAGCCTAAGGACAGGGAACACTCTAGAGACCCAGTACTTC. The encoded protein is CASSLRTGNTLETQYF.

In DNA, the CDR3 is TGCGCCAGCAGCCCTCGACAGAGCACTGAAGCTTTCTTT. Protein sequence: CASSPRQSTEAFF. This chain links TRBV4-1 with TRBJ1-1; TRBD1 might be the D (5 bases). V lost 4 bases to trimming and J lost 4 bases, with 10 bases between them. The CDR3 extends over 13 amino acids. Looked up from germline, CDR1 is MGHRA and CDR2 is YSYEKL.

The V and J genes are TRBV6-1 and TRBJ2-7; no clear D. Germline-derived CDR1 and CDR2 are MNHNS and SASEGT. The V and J ends lost 0 bases and 0 bases respectively, with 3 bases between them. CDR3 length: 13 amino acids. CDR3 sequence (DNA): TGTGCCAGCAGTGAAGCTATCTCCTACGAGCAGTACTTC. This translates into CASSEAISYEQYF.

This clone was found many times. The rearrangement uses TRBV5-5 and TRBJ2-3, with 9 bases identical to TRBD2. V shed 4 bases and J 1 base; nucleotides not matched to a gene: 13. Per germline, CDR1 SGHKS and CDR2 YYEKEE (reference sequence). The CDR3 totals 18 residues. The CDR3 region is CASSMSFGTSSGTDTQYF. Written as DNA, the CDR3 is TGTGCCAGCAGCATGTCCTTTGGGACTAGCTCGGGCACAGATACGCAGTATTTT.

CDR3 residues: CASSFAGEPYNEQFF. The CDR3 nucleotides read TGTGCCAGCAGCTTTGCAGGGGAACCCTACAATGAGCAGTTCTTC. This chain connects TRBV5-8 to TRBJ2-1; a weak D match, TRBD1 (6 bases). The CDR3 runs to 15 residues. Germline CDR1 and CDR2: SGHTS and YDEGEE. V lost 2 bases to trimming and J lost 2 bases, with 11 bases between them.

V usage is TRBV30 and J usage is TRBJ1-2; a possible D gene is TRBD1 (5 bases). The CDR3 runs to 18 residues. Germline V gene sequence: CDR1 GTSNPN, CDR2 SVGIG (reference sequence). The V and J ends lost 0 bases and 4 bases respectively, with 24 bases between them. CDR3 sequence reads: CAWSVGGAGARISYGYTF. DNA of the CDR3: TGTGCCTGGAGTGTAGGAGGGGCCGGGGCTCGTATATCCTATGGCTACACCTTC.

V usage is TRBV7-3 and J usage is TRBJ2-1; D perhaps matches TRBD2 (5 bases). This CDR3 is 13 amino acids long. V lost 8 bases and J 6 bases, leaving 14 bases between the germline ends. Germline CDR1 and CDR2: SGHTA and FQGTGA. DNA of the CDR3: TGTGCCAGCGGGTCGGGGAATCCCAATGAGCAGTTCTTC. Its translation is CASGSGNPNEQFF.

V usage is TRBV9 and J usage is TRBJ1-3; 8 nucleotides agree with TRBD1. CDR1 SGDLS and CDR2 YYNGEE come from the germline V gene. Trimming cost V 1 base and J 7 bases; bases outside gene matches: 13. The CDR3 is 17 amino acids. The CDR3 nucleotides read TGTGCCAGCAGCGTATCCCCCCAGGGGGCGATGTGGAACACCATATATTTT. This gives the protein CASSVSPQGAMWNTIYF.

The gene calls are TRBV9 and TRBJ1-1; 7 nucleotides align to TRBD1. The germline V gene encodes CDR1 SGDLS and CDR2 YYNGEE. V lost 4 bases and J lost 5; bases outside the gene matches: 5. This CDR3 has 13 amino acids. Here the CDR3 reads CASSQPGQTEAFF. DNA of the CDR3: TGTGCCAGCAGCCAACCGGGACAGACTGAAGCTTTCTTT.

The V call is TRBV2, the J call TRBJ2-3; TRBD2 aligns across 9 bases. V shed 8 bases and J 2 bases; nucleotides not matched to a gene: 11. The CDR3 length is 16 residues. CDR1 and CDR2 from the germline V gene are SNHLY and FYNNEI. CDR3 DNA sequence: TGTGCCAGCTCTGGCGGGGGGGCCATTCCCACAGATACGCAGTATTTT. Protein product: CASSGGGAIPTDTQYF.

On this clone: Germline is not matched at one junction end, which may reflect a read error. The chain recombines TRBV5-1 with TRBJ1-2; 9 bases are shared with TRBD1. The CDR3 runs 17 residues. Germline CDR1 SGHRS, CDR2 YFSETQ. Here the CDR3 reads CASSLLIGTGPNHGYTF. The DNA of the CDR3 is TGCGCCAGCAGCTTACTAATTGGGACAGGGCCTAACCATGGCTACACCTTC.

The chain employs TRBV5-1 and TRBJ2-3; 8 nucleotides match TRBD1. Germline V gives CDR1 SGHRS, CDR2 YFSETQ. Unmatched junction bases numbered 5, after V lost 3 bases and J lost 2 bases. This CDR3 spans 15 amino acids. As DNA, the CDR3 is TGCGCCAGCAGCTCAGGACAGGGCGCCACAGATACGCAGTATTTT. This translates into CASSSGQGATDTQYF.

The chain employs TRBV7-3 and TRBJ2-1; a weak D match, TRBD2 (5 bases). The CDR3 runs to 13 residues. V was clipped by 0 bases and J by 12 bases, with 12 bases between them. Germline CDR1 reads SGHTA; CDR2 reads FQGTGA. The CDR3 nucleotides are TGTGCCAGCAGCTTAACCCCGGGGATGGGGCAGTTCTTC. Its protein product is CASSLTPGMGQFF.

The chain recombines TRBV11-2 with TRBJ1-6, with 8 bases matching TRBD1. The CDR3 is 16 amino acids. V was pared by 4 bases and J by 5 bases, with 7 bases of the junction left unmatched. Germline CDR1 is SGHAT and CDR2 is FQNNGV. The CDR3 region is CASSWGQVGDNSPLHF. The CDR3 nucleotides read TGTGCCAGCAGCTGGGGACAGGTGGGCGATAATTCACCCCTCCACTTT.